What follows describes a single T cell receptor beta chain. Its antigen is currently unknown. This table comes from immunoSEQ multiplex PCR, and its TCRdb copy is limited to in-frame clones, with some not included. The sample lists approximately 36,000 clones, roughly 82% occurring once. The J segment lost 7 bases and the V segment lost 1 base, leaving 2 bases of the junction unmatched. The CDR3 runs 14 residues. Germline CDR1 SGHAT, CDR2 FQNNGV. These data are taken from a study of CD4 T cells in relation to SARS-CoV-2 and coronaviruses. Looking at the study overall: TCR beta CDR3s were sequenced after roughly ten-day antigen culture of PBMCs.

The material sequenced was memory CD4+ T cells from PBMCs, cultured in vitro. This TCR was sampled from an adult with COVID-19. The chain carries TRBV11-2 and TRBJ1-4; TRBD1 matches at 8 bases. CDR3 bases: TGTGCCAGCAGCTTAGCCACAGGGGGTGAAAAACTGTTTTTT. This sequence encodes CASSLATGGEKLFF.